Listed here are 29 T cell receptor beta chains from one sample, sequenced in a study of CD8 T cells in ankylosing spondylitis. TCRdb reprocessed the 5' RACE reads via MiXCR and lists one record per CDR3 protein. The sample carries about 240,000 distinct CDR3 sequences, around 8% recorded once. The sequencing sample was made of blood, either unsorted or a sorted T cell fraction (not recorded which). The receptors were sampled from a female donor with ankylosing spondylitis or in good health (not recorded which).

This clonotype was observed a few times. V is TRBV11-2 and J is TRBJ2-1; 11 bases are a match to TRBD2. Per germline, CDR1 SGHAT and CDR2 FQNNGV. The CDR3 totals 16 residues. Trimming at V came to 5 bases and at J to 6 bases, leaving 9 bases not matched to a gene. The DNA for the CDR3 is TGTGCCAGCAGCCACCTAGCGGGAGGAAAGGGCAATGAGCAGTTCTTC. Encoded protein: CASSHLAGGKGNEQFF.

This clonotype was seen many times. The J gene is TRBJ2-5, the V gene TRBV5-1; TRBD1 agrees at 11 bases. Germline V gives CDR1 SGHRS, CDR2 YFSETQ. The CDR3 runs to 14 residues. V was clipped by 3 bases and J by 4 bases; unmatched bases: 2. CDR3 sequence: CASSWTGGRETQYF. DNA for the CDR3: TGCGCCAGCAGCTGGACAGGGGGCCGAGAGACCCAGTACTTC.

This clonotype was seen ten or more times. CDR3 sequence: CASSPRRETQYF. CDR3 bases: TGTGCCAGCAGCCCAAGAAGGGAGACCCAGTACTTC. This chain links TRBV12-3 or TRBV12-4 with TRBJ2-5; D remains unclear. V lost 6 bases to trimming and J lost 5 bases, with 10 bases between them. This CDR3 contains 12 residues.

The chain combines TRBV6-6 with TRBJ2-2, with 7 positions matching TRBD1. The CDR3 consists of 16 residues. V was pared by 5 bases and J by 0 bases, with 6 bases of the junction left unmatched. The germline CDR1 and CDR2 sequences are MNHNY and SVGAGI (reference sequence). The CDR3 protein is CASSPAGTANTGELFF. The CDR3 DNA follows: TGTGCCAGCAGTCCCGCCGGGACAGCGAACACCGGGGAGCTGTTTTTT.

This clonotype was counted ten times or more. J is TRBJ2-2 and V is TRBV15; D is undetermined. Trimming stripped 0 bases from V and 2 bases from J, with 1 base between. The CDR3 is 13 amino acids. Germline CDR1 LNHNV, CDR2 YYDKDF (reference sequence). The CDR3 region has the DNA TGTGCCACCAGCAGAGATAACACCGGGGAGCTGTTTTTT. Translating gives CATSRDNTGELFF. Complete variable domain (other parts from reference TRBV15 and TRBJ2-2): DAMVIQNPRYQVTQFGKPVTLSCSQTLNHNVMYWYQQKSSQAPKLLFHYYDKDFNNEADTPDNFQSRRPNTSFCFLDIRSPGLGDTAMYLCATSRDNTGELFFGEGSRLTVL.

Comments on this clonotype: Given a much more abundant clone one base away, this may be a read error. CDR3 region: CASSFNSGRAYAQYF. The CDR3 bases are TGTGCCAGCAGTTTTAATTCGGGCAGGGCCTACGCGCAGTACTTC. V and J are TRBV28 and TRBJ2-7; D perhaps matches TRBD1 (5 bases). The length of the CDR3 is 15 residues. Germline lookup yields CDR1 MDHEN and CDR2 SYDVKM.

This clonotype has at least ten counts. At one end the junction does not follow the germline gene, possibly because of a read error. The V and J genes are TRBV3-1 and TRBJ1-1; D unresolved. Germline loops: CDR1 LGHDT, CDR2 YNNKEL (reference sequence). The CDR3 loop spans 13 amino acids. The CDR3 loop reads CASSQVMNTEAFF. Written as DNA, the CDR3 is TGCGCCAGCAGCCAAGTTATGAACACTGAAGCTTTCTTT. The full variable domain, with the rest looked up from reference TRBV3-1 and TRBJ1-1, is DTAVSQTPKYLVTQMGNDKSIKCEQNLGHDTMYWYKQDSKKFLKIMFSYNNKELIINETVPNRFSPKSPDKAHLNLHINSLELGDSAVYFCASSQVMNTEAFFGQGTRLTVV.

The gene calls are TRBV20-1 and TRBJ2-7; either TRBD1 or TRBD2 may fit D (6 bases each). CDR1 and CDR2 from the germline V gene are DFQATT and SNEGSKA (reference sequence). The CDR3 length is 14 residues. Trimming cost V 3 bases and J 0 bases, with 12 bases left between them. This CDR3 reads CSASRGLSSYEQYF. CDR3 bases: TGCAGTGCTAGTCGGGGGCTGAGCTCCTACGAGCAGTACTTC.

This clonotype was found many times. The chain has TRBV29-1 and TRBJ1-2; a weak D match, TRBD1 (5 bases). The V end lost 5 bases, the J end lost 7 bases, and 23 bases lay between the germline ends. The CDR3 sequence is 15 residues long. The germline V gene encodes CDR1 SQVTM and CDR2 ANQGSEA. CDR3 region: CSVPGTGTAAVGYTF. CDR3 sequence (DNA): TGCAGCGTTCCCGGGACGGGAACCGCCGCGGTTGGCTACACCTTC.

This clonotype was detected many times. The chain joins TRBV19 to TRBJ2-3; TRBD2 is a possible D gene (6 bases). The CDR3 length is 15 residues. Trimming took off 5 bases at V and 2 bases at J, with 14 bases between the two ends. In germline, CDR1 is LNHDA, CDR2 SQIVND (reference sequence). CDR3 protein: CASSAISGLTDTQYF. Here the CDR3 DNA reads TGTGCCAGTAGTGCCATCAGCGGGCTCACAGATACGCAGTATTTT.

This clonotype was seen a few times. One end of the junction does not line up with germline, which may come from a read error. The chain carries TRBV19 and TRBJ2-1; 12 bases map to TRBD2. The germline CDR1 and CDR2 sequences are LNHDA and SQIVND (reference sequence). This CDR3 is built from 16 residues. CDR3 in DNA: TGTGCCGGTAGTCCCAGACTAGCGGGAGTAGGTGATGAGCAGTTCTTC. Translating gives CAGSPRLAGVGDEQFF.

This clonotype has ten or more counts. Relative to the germline gene, one junction end is altered; a read error may explain this. The rearrangement links TRBV7-3 to TRBJ2-1; D uncertain. The V gene's germline CDR1 is SGHTA and CDR2 FQGTGA. The CDR3 spans 13 residues. DNA of the CDR3: TGTGCCAGCAGTTTAACAAATTTTAGTGAGCAGTTCTTC. Encoded protein: CASSLTNFSEQFF.

This clonotype was found many times. CDR3 bases: TGTGCCAGCAGCAGGACTAGCGGGAGAGCTCGCTACGAGCAGTACTTC. This sequence encodes CASSRTSGRARYEQYF. This chain links TRBV6-2 or TRBV6-3 with TRBJ2-7; 13 bases fit TRBD2. Germline CDR1 and CDR2: MNHEY and SVGEGT. There are 16 residues in the CDR3. V shed 6 bases and J 3 bases; nucleotides not matched to a gene: 8.

This clonotype was found many times. The chain carries TRBV7-8 and TRBJ2-7, with 9 bases lining up with TRBD2. The CDR3 is 16 amino acids. From germline, CDR1 is SGHVS and CDR2 FQNEAQ. The V gene end was trimmed by 1 base and the J gene end by 7 bases; junction bases not matched to a gene: 11. The CDR3 nucleotides are TGTGCCAGCAGCTTAGAGATAGCGGGAGTAGTGGGGGAGCAGTACTTC. Translated: CASSLEIAGVVGEQYF.

This clonotype showed up many times. The chain uses TRBV7-2 and TRBJ1-1; D remains ambiguous. Looked up from germline, CDR1 is SGHTA and CDR2 is FQGNSA. V was clipped by 0 bases and J by 11 bases, with 19 bases between them. This CDR3 spans 15 amino acids. CDR3 DNA: TGTGCCAGCAGCTTAGCCGTGGGATCCCTTGATGGTGCTTTCTTT. Translating gives CASSLAVGSLDGAFF. Drawing the rest from reference TRBV7-2 and TRBJ1-1, the complete variable domain is GAGVSQSPSNKVTEKGKDVELRCDPISGHTALYWYRQSLGQGLEFLIYFQGNSAPDKSGLPSDRFSAERTGGSVSTLTIQRTQQEDSAVYLCASSLAVGSLDGAFFGQGTRLTVV.

This clonotype was seen at least ten times. CDR3 coding DNA: TGCAGTGCCGGGGGACAGGGAGAGACCCAGTACTTC. Translation gives CSAGGQGETQYF. V gene TRBV20-1 combines with J gene TRBJ2-5; TRBD1 matches at 9 bases. This CDR3 contains 12 residues. Trimming cost V 6 bases and J 4 bases; bases outside gene matches: 3. Germline V CDR1 and CDR2: DFQATT, SNEGSKA (reference sequence).

This clonotype was picked up many times. V usage is TRBV12-3 or TRBV12-4 and J usage is TRBJ2-7; 7 nucleotides align to TRBD1. CDR3 length equals 16 residues. The trim removed 4 bases at V and 4 bases at J, leaving 13 bases unmatched. CDR3: CASSSFEGGAFYEQYF. For the CDR3, the DNA is TGTGCCAGCAGTTCATTTGAAGGGGGCGCTTTTTACGAGCAGTACTTC.

This clonotype has more than one count but fewer than ten. The V and J genes are TRBV20-1 and TRBJ2-5; D is perhaps TRBD2 (5 bases). The CDR3 is made up of 15 amino acids. Germline V gene sequence: CDR1 DFQATT, CDR2 SNEGSKA (reference sequence). The germline V and J ends were trimmed by 5 bases and 2 bases, with 18 bases remaining between them. The chain's CDR3 is CSADASSLSQETQYF. The CDR3 DNA follows: TGCAGTGCTGATGCTAGCTCCCTGTCTCAAGAGACCCAGTACTTC.

This chain joins TRBV20-1 and TRBJ1-1; possibly TRBD1 for D (6 bases). Germline assignment: CDR1 DFQATT and CDR2 SNEGSKA (reference sequence). The CDR3 is 13 residues long. Between the trimmed V and J ends, which lost 4 bases and 1 base, there was a span of 10 bases. CDR3 nucleotides: TGCAGTGCTACGGACAGTTGGAACACTGAAGCTTTCTTT. This sequence encodes CSATDSWNTEAFF.

The table lists this clonotype with a few counts. For the CDR3, the DNA is TGTGCCAGCAGCTTAGCCAGCCGGGTTGGTGAAACTGAAGCTTTCTTT. Its translation: CASSLASRVGETEAFF. The rearrangement joins TRBV7-8 to TRBJ1-1; D is unclear. Germline-derived CDR1 and CDR2 are SGHVS and FQNEAQ. There are 16 residues in the CDR3. V was clipped by 0 bases and J by 5 bases, with 16 bases between them.

This clonotype has ten or more counts. The chain joins TRBV10-3 to TRBJ2-3; a weak D match, TRBD2 (5 bases). Trimming pared 3 bases from V and 0 bases from J, leaving 10 bases between. The CDR3 contains 15 residues. Germline loops: CDR1 ENHRY, CDR2 SYGVKD. The CDR3 here is CAISDTAASTDTQYF. In DNA, the CDR3 is TGTGCCATCAGTGACACAGCGGCTAGCACAGATACGCAGTATTTT.

This clonotype was found many times. V is TRBV5-6 and J is TRBJ1-2; D not resolved. There are 14 residues in the CDR3. Trimming left V 1 base short and J 8 bases short, with 15 bases between. Germline values: CDR1 SGHDT, CDR2 YYEEEE. CDR3 DNA sequence: TGTGCCAGCAGCTTGTTCGAGAGGAGAGAGGGCTACACCTTC. Translating gives CASSLFERREGYTF.

This clonotype has at least ten counts. The chain joins TRBV11-2 to TRBJ2-1; D gene unclear. Looked up from germline, CDR1 is SGHAT and CDR2 is FQNNGV. Trimming removed 0 bases at V and 13 bases at J, with 7 bases between. The CDR3 runs to 11 residues. In nucleotides, the CDR3 is TGTGCCAGCAGCTTAGATCTAGGACAGTTCTTC. This encodes CASSLDLGQFF.

This clonotype appeared a few times. CDR3 in amino acids: CASCRRGTGELFF. CDR3 in DNA: TGTGCCAGTTGCCGGAGGGGTACCGGGGAGCTGTTTTTT. This sequence joins TRBV19 and TRBJ2-2; possibly TRBD2 for D (6 bases). Germline-derived CDR1 and CDR2 are LNHDA and SQIVND (reference sequence). The V end lost 8 bases, the J end lost 5 bases, and 12 bases lay between the germline ends. The CDR3 consists of 13 residues.

In this sample, this clonotype turned up many times. The chain links TRBV7-2 to TRBJ2-3; D may match TRBD1 or TRBD2 (5 bases each). The germline CDR1 and CDR2 sequences are SGHTA and FQGNSA. The CDR3 consists of 12 residues. Trimming took off 3 bases at V and 11 bases at J, with 12 bases between the two ends. Here the CDR3 DNA reads TGTGCCAGCAGCTTTGAGGGGCGTATGCAGTATTTT. Amino acids: CASSFEGRMQYF.

CDR3 amino acids: CAIREQGTNYGYTF. CDR3 nucleotides: TGTGCCATCAGAGAACAGGGCACAAACTATGGCTACACCTTC. The chain couples TRBV10-3 to TRBJ1-2; the D gene is possibly TRBD1 (6 bases). Germline lookup yields CDR1 ENHRY and CDR2 SYGVKD. CDR3 size: 14 residues. The V end was cut by 6 bases, the J end by 2 bases, with 13 bases between.

In its sample, this clonotype was seen many times. V and J are TRBV7-2 and TRBJ2-7, with TRBD2 matching 11 bases. This CDR3 contains 17 residues. CDR1 is SGHTA and CDR2 is FQGNSA in the germline V gene. J gave up 8 bases and V 1 base, and 13 bases lay outside the gene matches. The CDR3 DNA reads as TGTGCCAGCAGCTTAGGGCCTAGCGGGAGGATCCCTACGAAGCAGTACTTC. As protein: CASSLGPSGRIPTKQYF.

The rearrangement links TRBV6-1 to TRBJ2-5; tentatively, D is TRBD2 (5 bases). Trimming stripped 6 bases from V and 7 bases from J, with 21 bases between. CDR1 MNHNS and CDR2 SASEGT come from the germline V gene. CDR3 length: 15 residues. The CDR3 here is CASRIATVGCRTQYF. CDR3 bases: TGTGCCAGCAGGATAGCGACCGTTGGGTGTAGGACCCAGTACTTC.

A remark on this clonotype: Given a much more abundant clone one base away, this may be a read error. The chain recombines TRBV7-2 with TRBJ2-7; the D is unclear. CDR1 and CDR2 from the germline V gene are SGHTA and FQGNSA. The CDR3 loop spans 14 amino acids. The CDR3, as DNA: TGTGTCAGCAGCTTAGGTCTAGGGTCCAACGAGCAGTACTTC. Translated: CVSSLGLGSNEQYF.